This T cell receptor (beta chain) originates from a study of T cell responses to AZD1222 COVID-19 vaccine. This clone has ten or more counts. This CDR3 spans 15 amino acids. CDR1 and CDR2 from the germline V gene are MRHNA and SNTAGT. With 6 bases clipped from V and 6 bases from J, the junction kept 10 bases outside the gene matches. The repertoire was sequenced with immunoSEQ multiplex PCR; TCRdb's copy has only in-frame clones and lacks some. The sample comprises 130,000 or so clones, around 88% of which are singletons, and around 10% rests with the top ten. V is TRBV6-4 and J is TRBJ2-3, with 9 bases that match TRBD1. This TCR was sampled from an adult in good health. Specimen: peripheral blood, collected on day 0 of MenACWY control vaccination. CDR3 coding DNA: TGTGCCAGCAGCCCGGAGGGGACAGGGAGCGATACGCAGTATTTT. Translated, it gives CASSPEGTGSDTQYF.